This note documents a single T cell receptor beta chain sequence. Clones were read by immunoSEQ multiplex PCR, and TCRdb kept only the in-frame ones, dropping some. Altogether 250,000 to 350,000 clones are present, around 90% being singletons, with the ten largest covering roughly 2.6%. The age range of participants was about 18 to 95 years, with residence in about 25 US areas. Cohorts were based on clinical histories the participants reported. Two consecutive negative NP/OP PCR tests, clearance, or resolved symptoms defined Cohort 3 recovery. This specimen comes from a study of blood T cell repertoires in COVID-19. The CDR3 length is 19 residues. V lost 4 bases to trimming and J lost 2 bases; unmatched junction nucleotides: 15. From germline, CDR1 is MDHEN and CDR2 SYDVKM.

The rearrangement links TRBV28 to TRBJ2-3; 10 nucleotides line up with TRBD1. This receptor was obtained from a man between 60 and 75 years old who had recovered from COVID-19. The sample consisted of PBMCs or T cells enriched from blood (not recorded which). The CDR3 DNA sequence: TGTGCCAGCAGTTCCGGACAGGGGGGAAGTAATAGGAACACAGATACGCAGTATTTT. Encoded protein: CASSSGQGGSNRNTDTQYF.